This is a list of T cell receptor beta chains from one sample in a study of spatial heterogeneity in lung cancer. TCRdb redid the calling of the 5' RACE reads with MiXCR, one entry per CDR3 protein. The repertoire consists of tens of thousands of distinct CDR3 sequences, with less than 15% occurring once and the leading ten covering approximately 39%. The source was PBMCs, collected at surgery. Every receptor here comes from a male donor with early-stage non-small cell lung cancer. The CDR3 runs from the conserved cysteine through the conserved F or W. The D gene is left open where the match is weak. Where a row states a size, it is once, few, many or the class of an expanded clone; other rows omit it.

V gene: TRBV27; D gene: TRBD1; clone size: many; J gene: TRBJ1-5; CDR3 protein: CASRPLGQSSNQPQHF; CDR3 DNA: TGTGCCAGCCGCCCCCTGGGACAGAGTAGCAATCAGCCCCAGCATTTT
V gene: TRBV7-6; D gene: .; clone size: .; J gene: TRBJ2-5; CDR3 protein: CASSLGTRTLQETQYF; CDR3 DNA: TGTGCCAGCAGCTTAGGAACCCGGACACTTCAAGAGACCCAGTACTTC
V gene: TRBV10-3; D gene: TRBD1; clone size: .; J gene: TRBJ2-1; CDR3 protein: CAVGGQGKNEQFF; CDR3 DNA: TGTGCCGTTGGGGGACAGGGTAAAAATGAGCAGTTCTTC
V gene: TRBV27; D gene: TRBD2; clone size: .; J gene: TRBJ2-7; CDR3 protein: CASSLGTSGAYEQYF; CDR3 DNA: TGTGCCAGCAGTTTAGGGACTAGCGGAGCCTACGAGCAGTACTTC
V gene: TRBV5-1; D gene: TRBD1; clone size: .; J gene: TRBJ2-2; CDR3 protein: CASSSQGQGGAGELFF; CDR3 DNA: TGCGCCAGCAGCTCCCAAGGACAGGGAGGAGCCGGGGAGCTGTTTTTT
V gene: TRBV2; D gene: .; clone size: .; J gene: TRBJ2-7; CDR3 protein: CASSEVVGSLGEQYF; CDR3 DNA: TGTGCCAGCAGTGAAGTTGTAGGATCCCTTGGCGAGCAGTACTTC
V gene: TRBV4-2; D gene: TRBD2; clone size: .; J gene: TRBJ2-1; CDR3 protein: CASSQDDLAGYNEQFF; CDR3 DNA: TGTGCCAGCAGCCAAGATGATCTAGCGGGGTACAATGAGCAGTTCTTC
V gene: TRBV5-1; D gene: TRBD2; clone size: many; J gene: TRBJ2-2; CDR3 protein: CASSWVRLAANTGELFF; CDR3 DNA: TGCGCCAGCAGCTGGGTCAGGCTAGCGGCGAACACCGGGGAGCTGTTTTTT
V gene: TRBV20-1; D gene: .; clone size: few; J gene: TRBJ2-1; CDR3 protein: CSAFGGRYNEQFF; CDR3 DNA: TGCAGTGCTTTCGGGGGGCGATACAATGAGCAGTTCTTC
V gene: TRBV11-1; D gene: .; clone size: few; J gene: TRBJ2-3; CDR3 protein: CASSRRQAPGTDTQYF; CDR3 DNA: TGTGCCAGCAGCCGCCGACAGGCCCCTGGCACAGATACGCAGTATTTT
V gene: TRBV23-1; D gene: .; clone size: few; J gene: TRBJ2-7; CDR3 protein: CASSAPSYEQYF; CDR3 DNA: TGCGCCAGCAGTGCCCCCTCTTACGAGCAGTACTTC
V gene: TRBV5-5; D gene: .; clone size: few; J gene: TRBJ2-3; CDR3 protein: CASSLWDSIPTDTQYF; CDR3 DNA: TGTGCCAGCAGCTTGTGGGACTCGATCCCCACAGATACGCAGTATTTT
V gene: TRBV6-1; D gene: .; clone size: few; J gene: TRBJ1-5; CDR3 protein: CASSGQEWQPQHF; CDR3 DNA: TGTGCCAGCAGTGGGCAGGAATGGCAGCCCCAGCATTTT
V gene: TRBV28; D gene: .; clone size: .; J gene: TRBJ1-6; CDR3 protein: CASRTGRWNSPLHF; CDR3 DNA: TGTGCCAGCAGAACCGGGAGGTGGAATTCACCCCTCCACTTT
V gene: TRBV28; D gene: .; clone size: many; J gene: TRBJ1-5; CDR3 protein: CASSRTEGDQPQHF; CDR3 DNA: TGTGCCAGCAGTCGGACAGAGGGAGATCAGCCCCAGCATTTT
V gene: TRBV7-2; D gene: TRBD1; clone size: few; J gene: TRBJ1-2; CDR3 protein: CASSYTGGNYGYTF; CDR3 DNA: TGTGCCAGCAGCTACACAGGGGGCAACTATGGCTACACCTTC
V gene: TRBV2; D gene: TRBD1; clone size: .; J gene: TRBJ2-4; CDR3 protein: CANQRDRGPENIQYF; CDR3 DNA: TGTGCCAACCAGCGGGACAGGGGGCCCGAAAACATTCAGTACTTC
V gene: TRBV6-5; D gene: TRBD1; clone size: .; J gene: TRBJ2-7; CDR3 protein: CASSLRDRGPYEQYF; CDR3 DNA: TGTGCCAGCAGTCTCCGGGACAGGGGGCCCTACGAGCAGTACTTC
V gene: TRBV3-1; D gene: .; clone size: few; J gene: TRBJ1-2; CDR3 protein: CASSQTINYGYTF; CDR3 DNA: TGTGCCAGCAGCCAAACAATTAACTATGGCTACACCTTC
V gene: TRBV20-1; D gene: TRBD1; clone size: .; J gene: TRBJ1-6; CDR3 protein: CSARVGTGAYNSPLHF; CDR3 DNA: TGCAGTGCTAGAGTGGGGACAGGGGCGTATAATTCACCCCTCCACTTT
V gene: TRBV7-9; D gene: .; clone size: many; J gene: TRBJ1-5; CDR3 protein: CASSSTGSNQPQHF; CDR3 DNA: TGTGCCAGCAGCTCGACCGGTAGCAATCAGCCCCAGCATTTT
V gene: TRBV6-2/TRBV6-3; D gene: TRBD1; clone size: .; J gene: TRBJ1-2; CDR3 protein: CASTRGQELEAF; CDR3 DNA: TGTGCCAGCACACGCGGACAGGAGCTTGAGGCCTTC
V gene: TRBV24-1; D gene: TRBD2; clone size: few; J gene: TRBJ2-1; CDR3 protein: CATSDSGGAAYNEQFF; CDR3 DNA: TGTGCCACCAGTGATAGCGGGGGGGCCGCCTACAATGAGCAGTTCTTC
V gene: TRBV6-2/TRBV6-3; D gene: .; clone size: .; J gene: TRBJ2-3; CDR3 protein: CASSYAFSTDTQYF; CDR3 DNA: TGTGCCAGCAGTTACGCGTTTAGCACAGATACGCAGTATTTT
V gene: TRBV5-6; D gene: .; clone size: once; J gene: TRBJ2-2; CDR3 protein: CASSREPRWDTGELFF; CDR3 DNA: TGTGCCAGCAGCAGGGAACCCAGGTGGGACACCGGGGAGCTGTTTTTT
V gene: TRBV12-5; D gene: .; clone size: few; J gene: TRBJ2-5; CDR3 protein: CASGLDNYYQETQYF; CDR3 DNA: TGTGCTAGTGGCCTGGACAACTACTACCAAGAGACCCAGTACTTC
V gene: TRBV7-9; D gene: TRBD1; clone size: few; J gene: TRBJ2-7; CDR3 protein: CASSLGTGGLYEQYF; CDR3 DNA: TGTGCCAGCAGCTTAGGTACAGGGGGACTCTACGAGCAGTACTTC
V gene: TRBV7-9; D gene: .; clone size: .; J gene: TRBJ2-2; CDR3 protein: CASSPVQGPNTGELFF; CDR3 DNA: TGTGCCAGCAGCCCGGTCCAGGGTCCGAACACCGGGGAGCTGTTTTTT
V gene: TRBV4-3; D gene: TRBD2; clone size: .; J gene: TRBJ2-7; CDR3 protein: CASSQGTSGSREQYF; CDR3 DNA: TGCGCCAGCAGCCAAGGGACTAGCGGGAGTCGTGAGCAGTACTTC
V gene: TRBV10-3; D gene: TRBD2; clone size: many; J gene: TRBJ2-1; CDR3 protein: CAISGPDSGSRLNEQFF; CDR3 DNA: TGTGCCATCAGCGGTCCCGACAGCGGGAGTCGCCTCAATGAGCAGTTCTTC
V gene: TRBV29-1; D gene: .; clone size: .; J gene: TRBJ1-3; CDR3 protein: CSVAGGGPGNTIYF; CDR3 DNA: TGCAGCGTTGCTGGAGGAGGGCCAGGAAACACCATATATTTT